The text below deals with one TCR beta chain. This entry comes from a study of blood T cell repertoires in COVID-19. Study context: Donors in the United States, Italy and Spain gave samples during acute or convalescent COVID-19.

Libraries were prepared by immunoSEQ multiplex PCR; TCRdb keeps only in-frame clonotypes and omits some of them. This table has fewer than 300,000 clones, roughly 83% appearing once. Trimming removed 4 bases at V and 0 bases at J, with 5 bases between. CDR1 is SGHRS, CDR2 YFSETQ, per germline. The CDR3 sequence is 13 residues long. The sequenced sample was peripheral blood. The chain joins TRBV5-1 to TRBJ1-5; D remains ambiguous. The TCR was taken from a woman in her sixties or seventies with active or convalescent COVID-19. The CDR3 spells CASSADSNQPQHF. Here the CDR3 DNA reads TGCGCCAGCAGCGCGGATAGCAATCAGCCCCAGCATTTT.